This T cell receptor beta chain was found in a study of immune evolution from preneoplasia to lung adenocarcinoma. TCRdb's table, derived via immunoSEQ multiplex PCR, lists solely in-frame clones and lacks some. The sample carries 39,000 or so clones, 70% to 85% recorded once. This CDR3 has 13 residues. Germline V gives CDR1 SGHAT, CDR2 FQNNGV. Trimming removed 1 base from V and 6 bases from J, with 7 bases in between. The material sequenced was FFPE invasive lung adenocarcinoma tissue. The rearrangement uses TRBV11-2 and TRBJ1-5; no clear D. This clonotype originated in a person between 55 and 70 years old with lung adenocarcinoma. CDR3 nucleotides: TGTGCCAGCAGCTTAGGGAAAGGTCAGCCCCAGCATTTT. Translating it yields CASSLGKGQPQHF. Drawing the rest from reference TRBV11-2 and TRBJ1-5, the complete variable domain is EAGVAQSPRYKIIEKRQSVAFWCNPISGHATLYWYQQILGQGPKLLIQFQNNGVVDDSQLPKDRFSAERLKGVDSTLKIQPAKLEDSAVYLCASSLGKGQPQHFGDGTRLSIL.